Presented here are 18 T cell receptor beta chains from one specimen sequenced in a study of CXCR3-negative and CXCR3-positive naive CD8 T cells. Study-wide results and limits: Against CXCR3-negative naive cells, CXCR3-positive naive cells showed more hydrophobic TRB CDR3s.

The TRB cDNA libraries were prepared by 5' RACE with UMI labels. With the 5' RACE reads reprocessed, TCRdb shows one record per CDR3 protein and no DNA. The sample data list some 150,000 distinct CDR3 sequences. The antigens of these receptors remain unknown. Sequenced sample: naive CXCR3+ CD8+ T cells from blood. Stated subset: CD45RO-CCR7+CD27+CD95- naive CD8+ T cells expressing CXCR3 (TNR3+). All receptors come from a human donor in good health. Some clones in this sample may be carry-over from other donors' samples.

CDR3 in amino acids: CASSSSEGTNYGYTF. The V call is TRBV7-9, the J call TRBJ1-2. This CDR3 comprises 15 residues. Germline V gene sequence: CDR1 SEHNR, CDR2 FQNEAQ (reference sequence).

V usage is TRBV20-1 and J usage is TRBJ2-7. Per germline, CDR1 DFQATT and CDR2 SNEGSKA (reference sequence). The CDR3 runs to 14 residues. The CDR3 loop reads CSARVAGGSYEQYF.

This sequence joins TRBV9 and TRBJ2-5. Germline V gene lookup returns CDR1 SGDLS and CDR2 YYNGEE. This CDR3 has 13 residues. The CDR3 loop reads CASSVSWTETQYF.

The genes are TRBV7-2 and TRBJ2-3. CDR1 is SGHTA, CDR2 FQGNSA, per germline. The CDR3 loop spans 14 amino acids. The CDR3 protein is CASSLELATDTQYF.

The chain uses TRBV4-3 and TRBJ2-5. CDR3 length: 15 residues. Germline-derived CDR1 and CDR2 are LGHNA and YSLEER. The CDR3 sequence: CASSQGWSLGNEQFF.

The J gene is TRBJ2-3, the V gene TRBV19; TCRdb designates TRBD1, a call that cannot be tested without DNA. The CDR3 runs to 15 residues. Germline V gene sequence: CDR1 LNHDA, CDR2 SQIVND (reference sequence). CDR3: CASSSRDRSTDTQYF. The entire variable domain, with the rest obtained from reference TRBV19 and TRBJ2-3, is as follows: DGGITQSPKYLFRKEGQNVTLSCEQNLNHDAMYWYRQDPGQGLRLIYYSQIVNDFQKGDIAEGYSVSREKKESFPLTVTSAQKNPTAFYLCASSSRDRSTDTQYFGPGTRLTVL.

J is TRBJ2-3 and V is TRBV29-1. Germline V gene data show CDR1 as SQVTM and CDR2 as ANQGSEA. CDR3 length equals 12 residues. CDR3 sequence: CSVEGDTDTQYF.

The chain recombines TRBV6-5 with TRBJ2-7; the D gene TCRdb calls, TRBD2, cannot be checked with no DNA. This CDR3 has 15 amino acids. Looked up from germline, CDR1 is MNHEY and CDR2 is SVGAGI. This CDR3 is CASSPTRGRPYEQYF.

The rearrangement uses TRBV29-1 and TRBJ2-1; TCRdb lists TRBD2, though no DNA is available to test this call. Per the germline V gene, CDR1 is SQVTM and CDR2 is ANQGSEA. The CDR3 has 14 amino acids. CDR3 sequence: CSVLAGGPTNEQFF.

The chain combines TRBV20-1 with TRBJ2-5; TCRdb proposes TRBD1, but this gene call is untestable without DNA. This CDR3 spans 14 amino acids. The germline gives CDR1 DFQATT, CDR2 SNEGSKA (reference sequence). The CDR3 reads CSARGDRGQETQYF.

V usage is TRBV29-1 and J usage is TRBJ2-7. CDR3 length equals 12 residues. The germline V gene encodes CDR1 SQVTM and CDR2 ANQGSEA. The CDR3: CSVTPSSYEQYF.

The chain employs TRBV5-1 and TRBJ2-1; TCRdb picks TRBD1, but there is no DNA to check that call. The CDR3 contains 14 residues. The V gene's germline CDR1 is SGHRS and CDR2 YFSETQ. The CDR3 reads CASSLGPGYDEQFF.

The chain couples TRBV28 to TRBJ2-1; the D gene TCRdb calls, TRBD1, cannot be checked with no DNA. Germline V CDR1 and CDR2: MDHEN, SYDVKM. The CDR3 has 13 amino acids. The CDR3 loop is CASSFYSAPEQFF.

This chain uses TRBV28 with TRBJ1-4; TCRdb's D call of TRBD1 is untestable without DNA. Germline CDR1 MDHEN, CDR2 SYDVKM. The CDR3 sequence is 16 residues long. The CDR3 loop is CASSLARANEAEKLFF.

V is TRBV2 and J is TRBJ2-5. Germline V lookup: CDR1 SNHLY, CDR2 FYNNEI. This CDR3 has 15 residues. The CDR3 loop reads CASRIPGQTGGTQYF.

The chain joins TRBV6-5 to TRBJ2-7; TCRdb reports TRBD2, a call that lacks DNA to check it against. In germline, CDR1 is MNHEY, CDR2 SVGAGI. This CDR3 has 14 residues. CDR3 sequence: CASSAGLVGYEQYF.

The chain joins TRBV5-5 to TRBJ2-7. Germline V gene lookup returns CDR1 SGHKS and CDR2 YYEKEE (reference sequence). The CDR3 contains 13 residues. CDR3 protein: CASSLGTWDEQYF.

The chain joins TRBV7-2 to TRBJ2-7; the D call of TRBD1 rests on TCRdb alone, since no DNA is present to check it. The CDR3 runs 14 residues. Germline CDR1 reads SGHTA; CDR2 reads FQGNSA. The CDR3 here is CTSSLEVSTGEQYF. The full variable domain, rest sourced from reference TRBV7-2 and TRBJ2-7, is GAGVSQSPSNKVTEKGKDVELRCDPISGHTALYWYRQSLGQGLEFLIYFQGNSAPDKSGLPSDRFSAERTGGSVSTLTIQRTQQEDSAVYLCTSSLEVSTGEQYFGPGTRLTVT.